These 25 T cell receptor beta chains share one sample of origin, sequenced in a study of T cell responses to AZD1222 COVID-19 vaccine (dated by TCRdb to about 2021). Interpreted using the paper, the time point label stands for: baseline before first vaccination. Library preparation was by the immunoSEQ multiplex PCR assay. What TCRdb holds here is the immuneACCESS table cut down to in-frame rearrangements. Part of the clones is not present; checked against another copy, under half of the missing clones reflect an unresolved V gene, and the others are unexplained. For this sample there are 150,000 to 200,000 clones; 87% appear just once. Together, the top ten hold less than 3% of the sample. The sequencing used peripheral blood, collected on day 0 of AZD1222 vaccination. Every receptor here comes from an adult in good health.

The rearrangement links TRBV3-1 (or the pseudogene TRBV3-2) to TRBJ2-5; 11 bases fit TRBD2. The CDR3 sequence is 17 residues long. J gave up 1 base and V 1 base, and 5 bases lay outside the gene matches. CDR1 is LGHDT, CDR2 YNNKEL, per germline (reference sequence). This CDR3 reads CASSQARLAGIQETQYF. The CDR3 DNA reads as TGTGCCAGCAGCCAAGCGCGACTAGCGGGGATCCAAGAGACCCAGTACTTC.

The V and J genes are TRBV6-1 and TRBJ1-1, with no clear D. V shed 2 bases and J shed 5 bases, with 12 bases lying between them. Germline loops: CDR1 MNHNS, CDR2 SASEGT. This CDR3 contains 14 residues. The CDR3 is CASSELAQRTEAFF. In nucleotides, the CDR3 is TGTGCCAGCAGTGAATTGGCTCAACGAACTGAAGCTTTCTTT.

This sequence joins TRBV7-8 and TRBJ2-7, with TRBD2 identical over 13 bases. The CDR3 contains 19 residues. Germline trimming cut 4 bases from V and 2 bases from J; bases unmatched to any gene: 14. Per germline, CDR1 SGHVS and CDR2 FQNEAQ. CDR3 DNA: TGTGCCAGCAGCTCCCGGACTAGCGGGAGCACTATCGACCCCTACGAGCAGTACTTC. This encodes CASSSRTSGSTIDPYEQYF.

The chain combines TRBV28 with TRBJ2-3; 12 nucleotides line up with TRBD1. This CDR3 region has 15 residues. The germline V gene has CDR1 MDHEN and CDR2 SYDVKM. V was clipped by 6 bases and J by 10 bases; unmatched bases: 11. The CDR3 reads CASSFKGTGGPSQYF. DNA of the CDR3: TGTGCCAGCAGCTTTAAGGGGACAGGGGGCCCATCGCAGTATTTT.

The chain carries TRBV30 and TRBJ1-2; tentative D call: TRBD1 (5 bases). CDR1 and CDR2 (germline): GTSNPN, SVGIG (reference sequence). This CDR3 is 11 amino acids long. Trimming removed 4 bases from V and 4 bases from J, with 7 bases in between. CDR3 region: CAWTGSYGYTF. The CDR3 DNA sequence: TGTGCCTGGACAGGGAGCTATGGCTACACCTTC.

The chain joins TRBV30 to TRBJ1-1; TRBD1 is a possible D gene (6 bases). CDR1 GTSNPN and CDR2 SVGIG come from the germline V gene (reference sequence). Trimming took off 4 bases at V and 6 bases at J, with 9 bases between the two ends. This CDR3 is built from 11 residues. The CDR3 spells CAWTGAAEAFF. The CDR3 DNA reads as TGTGCCTGGACAGGGGCGGCTGAAGCTTTCTTT.

This rearrangement joins TRBV5-8 to TRBJ1-4; no definite D call. The CDR3 loop spans 15 amino acids. V shed 2 bases and J shed 0 bases, with 8 bases lying between them. CDR1 is SGHTS and CDR2 is YDEGEE in the germline V gene. CDR3 nucleotides: TGTGCCAGCAGCTTTCAAATTGCAACTAATGAAAAACTGTTTTTT. Amino acids: CASSFQIATNEKLFF.

In this sample, this clone turned up a few times. The chain links TRBV5-1 to TRBJ1-1; D gene uncertain. The ends were cut back, 2 bases at V and 0 bases at J, with 11 bases in the middle. The CDR3 runs 15 residues. CDR1 and CDR2 from the germline V gene are SGHRS and YFSETQ. CDR3 bases: TGCGCCAGCAGCTTACAACGCCCTATGAACACTGAAGCTTTCTTT. Its translation: CASSLQRPMNTEAFF.

The chain joins TRBV2 to TRBJ2-1; no reliable D call. CDR3 length equals 11 residues. The V gene's germline CDR1 is SNHLY and CDR2 FYNNEI. Trimming took 7 bases from V and 9 from J, leaving 10 bases between them. CDR3 amino acids: CASTVAVEQFF. DNA for the CDR3: TGTGCCAGCACGGTTGCGGTTGAGCAGTTCTTC.

This chain joins TRBV6-6 and TRBJ2-5; D remains unclear. Trimming removed 0 bases from V and 5 bases from J, with 13 bases in between. The germline gives CDR1 MNHNY, CDR2 SVGAGI (reference sequence). The CDR3 has 15 amino acids. This CDR3 reads CASSYSLTPSETQYF. CDR3 DNA sequence: TGTGCCAGCAGTTACTCGTTGACCCCGAGCGAGACCCAGTACTTC.

CDR3 loop: CASNEGGVYEQYF. In DNA form, the CDR3 reads TGTGCCAGCAATGAGGGGGGTGTGTACGAGCAGTACTTC. J is TRBJ2-7 and V is TRBV2; the D gene could be TRBD1 or TRBD2 (6 bases each). The V end lost 7 bases, the J end lost 4 bases, and 14 bases lay between the germline ends. The CDR3 consists of 13 residues. Germline V lookup: CDR1 SNHLY, CDR2 FYNNEI.

This chain links TRBV5-6 with TRBJ2-5, with D perhaps TRBD1 (5 bases). V shed 4 bases and J shed 2 bases, with 12 bases lying between them. CDR3 size: 14 residues. Germline V gene data show CDR1 as SGHDT and CDR2 as YYEEEE. Here the CDR3 reads CASSPSGRQETQYF. For the CDR3, the DNA is TGTGCCAGCAGCCCTTCAGGGCGACAAGAGACCCAGTACTTC. The full variable domain, with the rest looked up from reference TRBV5-6 and TRBJ2-5, is DAGVTQSPTHLIKTRGQQVTLRCSPKSGHDTVSWYQQALGQGPQFIFQYYEEEERQRGNFPDRFSGHQFPNYSSELNVNALLLGDSALYLCASSPSGRQETQYFGPGTRLLVL.

This clone turned up a few times. The V call is TRBV7-8, the J call TRBJ2-7, with D possibly TRBD1 on 5 matching bases. V lost 5 bases to trimming and J lost 7 bases, with 21 bases between them. This CDR3 comprises 15 residues. Germline V CDR1 and CDR2: SGHVS, FQNEAQ. The CDR3 spells CASSMTVPLTSEQYF. CDR3 nucleotide sequence: TGTGCCAGCAGCATGACAGTGCCCCTTACCTCTGAGCAGTACTTC. Full variable domain (missing parts from reference TRBV7-8 and TRBJ2-7): GAGVSQSPRYKVAKRGQDVALRCDPISGHVSLFWYQQALGQGPEFLTYFQNEAQLDKSGLPSDRFFAERPEGSVSTLKIQRTQQEDSAVYLCASSMTVPLTSEQYFGPGTRLTVT.

The chain couples TRBV29-1 to TRBJ2-7; D ambiguous. This CDR3 region has 12 residues. Germline assignment: CDR1 SQVTM and CDR2 ANQGSEA. The V end was cut by 6 bases, the J end by 1 base, with 10 bases between. DNA for the CDR3: TGCAGCGTGGTAGCAGAATCCTACGAGCAGTACTTC. Amino acid sequence: CSVVAESYEQYF.

This clone showed up just a few times. The genes are TRBV2 and TRBJ1-5; the D is unclear. Germline lookup yields CDR1 SNHLY and CDR2 FYNNEI. There are 12 residues in the CDR3. The V end was cut by 4 bases, the J end by 4 bases, with 5 bases between. The CDR3 here is CASSGKNQPQHF. CDR3 nucleotide sequence: TGTGCCAGCAGTGGAAAGAATCAGCCCCAGCATTTT. Full variable domain (outside the CDR3, taken from reference TRBV2 and TRBJ1-5): EPEVTQTPSHQVTQMGQEVILRCVPISNHLYFYWYRQILGQKVEFLVSFYNNEISEKSEIFDDQFSVERPDGSNFTLKIRSTKLEDSAMYFCASSGKNQPQHFGDGTRLSIL.

The chain has TRBV28 and TRBJ2-7, with unresolved D. V dropped 4 bases and J dropped 0 bases, with 13 bases sitting between them. The germline V gene has CDR1 MDHEN and CDR2 SYDVKM. There are 15 residues in the CDR3. The CDR3: CASSSIGKSSYEQYF. CDR3 nucleotides: TGTGCCAGCAGTTCTATAGGCAAGAGCTCCTACGAGCAGTACTTC.

The V and J genes are TRBV9 and TRBJ1-1; possibly TRBD1 for D (5 bases). The CDR3 consists of 15 residues. V was clipped by 4 bases and J by 0 bases, with 13 bases between them. The germline V gene encodes CDR1 SGDLS and CDR2 YYNGEE. In DNA form, the CDR3 reads TGTGCCAGCAGCCCTACAGGCCTCATGAACACTGAAGCTTTCTTT. This translates into CASSPTGLMNTEAFF.

This clone was counted a few times. The chain recombines TRBV27 with TRBJ1-2; D may be TRBD1 (5 bases). Trimming took 5 bases from V and 8 from J, leaving 18 bases between them. The V gene's germline CDR1 is MNHEY and CDR2 SMNVEV (reference sequence). The CDR3 is made up of 14 amino acids. As DNA, the CDR3 is TGTGCCAGCAGTCCCGGTGGGGGTCGGAGGGGCTACACCTTC. Translated, it gives CASSPGGGRRGYTF.

The chain joins TRBV24-1 to TRBJ1-2; no reliable D call. Germline CDR1 and CDR2: KGHDR and SFDVKD. The CDR3 extends over 13 amino acids. V was clipped by 4 bases and J by 5 bases, with 10 bases between them. DNA for the CDR3: TGTGCCACCAGTGACCAAACCTTGTATGGCTACACCTTC. This gives the protein CATSDQTLYGYTF.

CDR3 bases: TGTGCCAGCGGCAAGACTGACAATGAGCAGTTCTTC. Protein: CASGKTDNEQFF. This chain uses TRBV27 with TRBJ2-1; no firm D call. The CDR3 spans 12 residues. Germline lookup yields CDR1 MNHEY and CDR2 SMNVEV (reference sequence). V shed 8 bases and J shed 5 bases, with 10 bases lying between them.

This chain links TRBV19 with TRBJ1-2; the D gene is possibly TRBD1 (5 bases). Per germline, CDR1 LNHDA and CDR2 SQIVND (reference sequence). This CDR3 has 14 residues. Trimming pared 3 bases from V and 8 bases from J, leaving 16 bases between. The CDR3 loop reads CASSMRGGAQGYTF. The DNA for the CDR3 is TGTGCCAGTAGTATGAGGGGAGGGGCACAAGGCTACACCTTC.

This sequence joins TRBV6-2 or TRBV6-3 and TRBJ2-5; D could derive from TRBD1 or TRBD2 (5 bases each). Germline V lookup: CDR1 MNHEY, CDR2 SVGEGT. Trimming took off 0 bases at V and 10 bases at J, with 9 bases between the two ends. The CDR3 sequence is 12 residues long. The CDR3 sequence is CASSYSGDDQYF. DNA for the CDR3: TGTGCCAGCAGTTACTCGGGGGACGACCAGTACTTC.

The chain combines TRBV19 with TRBJ1-2; D is perhaps TRBD1 (6 bases). Trimming shortened V by 7 bases and J by 5 bases, and 17 bases separated the two germline ends. Germline V lookup: CDR1 LNHDA, CDR2 SQIVND (reference sequence). The CDR3 totals 14 residues. This CDR3 reads CASNPTGLEYGYTF. CDR3 bases: TGTGCCAGTAACCCTACAGGGTTGGAATATGGCTACACCTTC.

The chain recombines TRBV5-8 with TRBJ2-2, with a possible D match to TRBD2 (5 bases). V gave up 1 base and J gave up 4 bases, with 14 bases separating them. The germline CDR1 and CDR2 sequences are SGHTS and YDEGEE. The CDR3 spans 16 residues. CDR3 sequence reads: CASSLSGILRTGELFF. The CDR3 DNA reads TGTGCCAGCAGCTTGTCGGGAATTCTCCGCACCGGGGAGCTGTTTTTT.

The V call is TRBV27, the J call TRBJ2-1; TRBD2 matches at 9 bases. V lost 6 bases and J lost 7; bases outside the gene matches: 10. Looked up from germline, CDR1 is MNHEY and CDR2 is SMNVEV (reference sequence). CDR3 length: 15 residues. The CDR3 DNA sequence: TGTGCCAGCAGACAAACAGCGGGAGGAGGAAATGAGCAGTTCTTC. The encoded protein is CASRQTAGGGNEQFF.